One sample yielded the 8 T cell receptor beta chains listed below, sequenced in a study of vaccination effects on CD4 cells after COVID-19. Isolating CD4+ T cells followed approximately 9 days of culture. Profiled with immunoSEQ multiplex PCR; TCRdb holds only in-frame clones, not every one. The sample shows 40,000 or so clones, under 85% of them seen only once. For these receptors, no antigen is known. This specimen consisted of CD4+ T cells from PBMCs cultured without peptide, obtained before COVID-19 vaccination. The receptors shown here come from a human donor who received a COVID-19 vaccine.

The chain couples TRBV5-6 to TRBJ2-2; unclear D gene. Trimming cost V 3 bases and J 0 bases, with 9 bases left between them. The V gene's germline CDR1 is SGHDT and CDR2 YYEEEE. The CDR3 spans 15 residues. The CDR3 DNA follows: TGTGCCAGCAGCTGGGGTCACTCGAACACCGGGGAGCTGTTTTTT. This encodes CASSWGHSNTGELFF.

The table lists this clone with a few counts. This chain uses TRBV4-2 with TRBJ1-2, with D possibly matching TRBD1 (6 bases). Germline V gene sequence: CDR1 LGHNA, CDR2 YNFKEQ. V was trimmed by 0 bases and J by 4 bases, leaving 9 bases between them. This CDR3 contains 14 residues. The chain's CDR3 is CASSQDRTAYGYTF. In DNA form, the CDR3 reads TGTGCCAGCAGCCAAGACCGGACAGCCTATGGCTACACCTTC.

The V and J genes are TRBV27 and TRBJ2-7; D tentatively fits TRBD1 or TRBD2 (7 bases each). V lost 6 bases and J 2 bases, leaving 14 bases between the germline ends. The CDR3 has 14 residues. The V gene's germline CDR1 is MNHEY and CDR2 SMNVEV (reference sequence). Here the CDR3 DNA reads TGTGCCAGCAGCAAGCGGGACAGAACCTACGAGCAGTACTTC. It specifies CASSKRDRTYEQYF.

The J gene is TRBJ2-7, the V gene TRBV19, with TRBD1 identical over 7 bases. The CDR3 runs to 15 residues. The V gene end was trimmed by 6 bases and the J gene end by 1 base; junction bases not matched to a gene: 9. Germline-derived CDR1 and CDR2 are LNHDA and SQIVND (reference sequence). The CDR3 loop reads CASRNPGQESYEQYF. The CDR3 DNA is TGTGCCAGTAGAAACCCTGGACAGGAGTCCTACGAGCAGTACTTC.

Sample share makes this clone medium-sized. V and J are TRBV6-4 and TRBJ2-2, with D possibly being TRBD2 (5 bases). CDR3 length: 15 amino acids. V gave up 2 bases and J gave up 5 bases, with 12 bases separating them. CDR1 and CDR2 (germline): MRHNA, SNTAGT. The CDR3 DNA reads TGTGCCAGCAGTGACATAGCAACGGGGACCGGGGAGCTGTTTTTT. Translated: CASSDIATGTGELFF.

This clone was observed a few times. The rearrangement links TRBV3-1 (or the pseudogene TRBV3-2) to TRBJ1-1, with D perhaps TRBD1 (5 bases). The CDR3 sequence is 12 residues long. Germline V CDR1 and CDR2: LGHDT, YNNKEL (reference sequence). Deletions cut 0 bases from V and 10 bases from J, with 9 bases between. This CDR3 reads CASSQEGGGAFF. CDR3 bases: TGTGCCAGCAGCCAAGAGGGGGGGGGAGCTTTCTTT.

The V call is TRBV19, the J call TRBJ1-2; D gene unclear. The CDR3 runs 13 residues. Trimming removed 5 bases at V and 4 bases at J, with 11 bases between. Germline-derived CDR1 and CDR2 are LNHDA and SQIVND (reference sequence). The CDR3 reads CASSRATTYGYTF. The CDR3 nucleotides are TGTGCCAGTAGTCGGGCCACAACCTATGGCTACACCTTC.

The chain is built from TRBV18 and TRBJ2-1; 13 bases map to TRBD2. With 3 bases clipped from V and 5 bases from J, the junction kept 7 bases outside the gene matches. Germline CDR1 and CDR2: KGHSH and LQKENI. This CDR3 spans 17 amino acids. As DNA, the CDR3 is TGTGCCAGCTCACCGGCCTTCGGGACTAGCGGGAACAATGAGCAGTTCTTC. The encoded protein is CASSPAFGTSGNNEQFF.